Below, 12 T cell receptor beta chains from the same sample are listed, as sequenced in a study of blood T cell repertoires in COVID-19. Assay used: immunoSEQ multiplex PCR; TCRdb lists only in-frame clones, some missing. The repertoire includes some 450,000 clones, around 90% of them detected once, and roughly 0.84% sits in the top ten. The sequencing input was peripheral blood. Source of these receptors: a man aged 18 to 35 with COVID-19, enrolled during active disease.

The V gene is TRBV2, the J gene TRBJ1-4, with D possibly matching TRBD1 (6 bases). CDR1 and CDR2 (germline): SNHLY, FYNNEI. This CDR3 has 13 residues. Trimming took 5 bases from V and 7 from J, leaving 11 bases between them. CDR3 loop: CASSRQGIEKLFF. In nucleotides, the CDR3 is TGTGCCAGCAGTCGTCAGGGGATTGAAAAACTGTTTTTT.

The chain links TRBV5-1 to TRBJ2-1, with 13 bases that match TRBD2. The V gene's germline CDR1 is SGHRS and CDR2 YFSETQ. V lost 0 bases and J lost 7; bases outside the gene matches: 7. This CDR3 has 17 residues. This CDR3 is CASSLGTSGRAKNEQFF. In DNA form, the CDR3 reads TGCGCCAGCAGCTTGGGAACTAGCGGGAGGGCCAAAAATGAGCAGTTCTTC.

The rearrangement joins TRBV5-4 to TRBJ1-2; D is unclear. Germline CDR1 is SGHNT and CDR2 is YYREEE (reference sequence). The V gene lost 1 base and the J gene lost 0 bases, with 4 bases spanning the gap. This CDR3 has 13 residues. The CDR3 spells CASSLYSNYGYTF. As DNA, the CDR3 is TGTGCCAGCAGCTTGTATTCTAACTATGGCTACACCTTC. The whole variable domain, remainder taken from reference TRBV5-4 and TRBJ1-2, is ETGVTQSPTHLIKTRGQQVTLRCSSQSGHNTVSWYQQALGQGPQFIFQYYREEENGRGNFPPRFSGLQFPNYSSELNVNALELDDSALYLCASSLYSNYGYTFGSGTRLTVV.

The V gene is TRBV3-1 (or the pseudogene TRBV3-2), the J gene TRBJ2-7, with 15 bases that match TRBD2. Trimming removed 4 bases from V and 1 base from J; junction bases left unmatched: 5. Per the germline V gene, CDR1 is LGHDT and CDR2 is YNNKEL (reference sequence). The CDR3 contains 17 residues. CDR3 in amino acids: CASSPKGLAGGSYEQYF. The CDR3 nucleotides read TGTGCCAGCAGCCCTAAGGGACTAGCGGGAGGTTCCTACGAGCAGTACTTC.

This chain uses TRBV16 with TRBJ1-1; D is ambiguous. Germline-derived CDR1 and CDR2 are KGHSY and FQNENV. This CDR3 spans 15 amino acids. The V gene lost 0 bases and the J gene lost 1 base, with 9 bases spanning the gap. The CDR3 DNA reads TGTGCCAGCAGCCAATCGCGACTGGGGAACACTGAAGCTTTCTTT. This sequence encodes CASSQSRLGNTEAFF.

This clone has only one observation. The chain joins TRBV7-2 to TRBJ2-7; maybe TRBD2 (5 bases). CDR3 length equals 13 residues. From germline, CDR1 is SGHTA and CDR2 FQGNSA. V gave up 1 base and J gave up 5 bases, with 9 bases separating them. The CDR3 is CASSLVPGDEQYF. The CDR3 DNA sequence: TGTGCCAGCAGCTTAGTTCCCGGGGACGAGCAGTACTTC.

The rearrangement uses TRBV14 and TRBJ2-3; D is uncertain. The CDR3 runs 11 residues. V was pared by 6 bases and J by 8 bases, with 9 bases between. Germline assignment: CDR1 SGHDN and CDR2 FVKESK. CDR3 nucleotide sequence: TGTGCCAGCAGTCAGACAACTACGCAGTATTTT. Protein product: CASSQTTTQYF.

The rearrangement links TRBV12-3 or TRBV12-4 to TRBJ1-1, with D perhaps TRBD1 (5 bases). There are 13 residues in the CDR3. The germline V and J ends were trimmed by 7 bases and 4 bases, with 13 bases remaining between them. The CDR3 loop is CASTMGQLTEAFF. The CDR3 DNA reads as TGTGCCAGCACCATGGGGCAGCTCACTGAAGCTTTCTTT.

The V and J genes are TRBV2 and TRBJ2-7, with 10 positions matching TRBD2. The CDR3 length is 15 residues. The V gene's germline CDR1 is SNHLY and CDR2 FYNNEI. J lost 2 bases, V lost 6 bases, and 7 bases had no gene match. In DNA form, the CDR3 reads TGTGCCAGCAGAGCCGGGACTAGCGCTGCCTACGAGCAGTACTTC. Its protein product is CASRAGTSAAYEQYF.

The chain uses TRBV18 and TRBJ1-6, with 10 bases fitting TRBD1. Germline CDR1 KGHSH, CDR2 LQKENI. The CDR3 is made up of 14 amino acids. V lost 4 bases and J lost 9; bases outside the gene matches: 3. The CDR3 sequence: CASSRTGGRSPLHF. The CDR3, as DNA: TGTGCCAGCTCACGGACAGGGGGGCGTTCACCCCTCCACTTT.

The J gene is TRBJ2-6, the V gene TRBV5-4, with 7 bases lining up with TRBD1. V lost 4 bases and J lost 0; bases outside the gene matches: 10. CDR1 is SGHNT and CDR2 is YYREEE in the germline V gene (reference sequence). This CDR3 comprises 18 residues. CDR3 residues: CASSPSRTGYSGANVLTF. CDR3 coding DNA: TGTGCCAGCAGCCCGTCACGGACAGGTTACTCTGGGGCCAACGTCCTGACTTTC.

The gene calls are TRBV5-1 and TRBJ1-1, with 7 bases that match TRBD1. This CDR3 contains 13 residues. V lost 5 bases and J lost 3; bases outside the gene matches: 4. Germline V gene sequence: CDR1 SGHRS, CDR2 YFSETQ. CDR3 DNA sequence: TGCGCCAGCAGAGAACAGGGGTACACTGAAGCTTTCTTT. Protein product: CASREQGYTEAFF.